This T cell receptor beta chain was recorded in a study of CD8+ T cells in alopecia areata. Study-wide context: Each of the treated patients was given oral tofacitinib, 5 to 10 mg twice daily, for moderate-to-severe alopecia areata. Overall study findings and caveats: Mice showed clearer TCR sharing than patients did, a gap that was possibly HLA-related. Lesional tissue from the scalp (especially in alopecia totalis/universalis) showed higher clonality than normal scalp.

It was cDNA, reverse transcribed from extracted RNA, that served as the sequencing template. Sequencing used immunoSEQ multiplex PCR; TCRdb keeps in-frame clones, though not all of them. Found here are around 120,000 clones, more than 30% of them singletons; the top ten hold approximately 3.3%. Points on this clone: Antigen unknown.

Germline V gives CDR1 SGHTA, CDR2 FQGNSA. The CDR3 is made up of 15 amino acids. Trimming removed 1 base at V and 5 bases at J, with 11 bases between. The sample was CD4+ T cells sorted from blood. The chain carries TRBV7-2 and TRBJ2-2; D ambiguous. The source is a human donor with alopecia areata. This chain's CDR3 is CASSLGVSATGELFF. For the CDR3, the DNA is TGTGCCAGCAGCTTAGGGGTTTCCGCTACCGGGGAGCTGTTTTTT. The entire variable domain, with the rest obtained from reference TRBV7-2 and TRBJ2-2, is as follows: GAGVSQSPSNKVTEKGKDVELRCDPISGHTALYWYRQSLGQGLEFLIYFQGNSAPDKSGLPSDRFSAERTGGSVSTLTIQRTQQEDSAVYLCASSLGVSATGELFFGEGSRLTVL.